This T cell receptor beta chain is from a study of technical replicates of blood from a handful of donors (dated by TCRdb to between 2016 and 2019). V is reduced by 2 bases and J by 13 bases, leaving a spacing of 11 bases between them. Sequences GTSNPN (CDR1) and SVGIG (CDR2) are obtained from the germline V gene (reference sequence). Taken from cysteine to phenylalanine, the CDR3 has 10 residues. Only CDR3 DNA is held: 30 bases, read in frame from base 1. The library was prepared using the immunoSEQ multiplex PCR assay. TCRdb retrieved this table from immuneACCESS and kept in-frame rearrangements only. Not all clones are present; in checked studies, unresolved V genes account for under half, and no reason is known for the remainder. Here the sample has tens of thousands of clones; roughly 94% occur a single time. The top ten hold around 0.25% of the sample. Turning to this clone: This clone's antigen is unknown. Within one base of it there is no much larger clone, and no base qualities were kept.

The rearrangement combines TRBV30 with TRBJ1-2, with the D segment identity uncertain. The material sequenced was T cells isolated from PBMCs. This TCR derives from a human donor in good health. The DNA sequence is TGTGCCTGGAGTCCGGGTTCTTTCACCTTC. It codes for CAWSPGSFTF.